The next 10 T cell receptor beta chains were all read from a single sample in a study of blood T cell repertoires in COVID-19. Repertoires were generated with immunoSEQ multiplex PCR, while TCRdb's copy carries only in-frame clones and drops some. Among some 220,000 clones listed, 85% were seen once. The source material was peripheral blood. All receptors come from a woman aged 55-70 years with active or convalescent COVID-19.

The chain combines TRBV28 with TRBJ2-7; the match to TRBD1 covers 7 bases. This CDR3 spans 16 amino acids. V dropped 5 bases and J dropped 6; count of bases not matched to a gene: 16. Looked up from germline, CDR1 is MDHEN and CDR2 is SYDVKM. As DNA, the CDR3 is TGTGCCAGCAGTACCTTCCCCCAGGGGGAAGATGGCGAGCAGTACGTC. It yields the protein CASSTFPQGEDGEQYV.

This clone showed up just a few times. This rearrangement joins TRBV5-4 to TRBJ2-7, with 7 positions matching TRBD1. V gave up 0 bases and J gave up 3 bases; unmatched junction bases: 9. The CDR3 totals 16 residues. The V gene's germline CDR1 is SGHNT and CDR2 YYREEE (reference sequence). As DNA, the CDR3 is TGTGCCAGCAGCTTGGCTTGGGACAGTGGGCTCTACGAGCAGTACTTC. Translated, it gives CASSLAWDSGLYEQYF.

This chain connects TRBV4-1 to TRBJ1-5; TRBD1 might be the D (6 bases). V was pared by 4 bases and J by 3 bases, with 13 bases between. Per the germline V gene, CDR1 is MGHRA and CDR2 is YSYEKL. There are 15 residues in the CDR3. The CDR3 DNA sequence: TGCGCCAGCAGCCCACAGGGTAGGGTCAATCAGCCCCAGCATTTT. It is translated as CASSPQGRVNQPQHF.

V gene TRBV7-8 combines with J gene TRBJ2-3; 13 nucleotides align to TRBD2. Germline loops: CDR1 SGHVS, CDR2 FQNEAQ. V gave up 0 bases and J gave up 6 bases; unmatched junction bases: 6. The CDR3 is 17 residues long. The CDR3 DNA reads TGTGCCAGCAGCTTAGCTCTGACTAGCGGGGGGTCGGATACGCAGTATTTT. Translation: CASSLALTSGGSDTQYF.

This sequence joins TRBV5-1 and TRBJ1-1; 9 bases are shared with TRBD1. J was trimmed by 4 bases and V by 3 bases; bases with no gene match: 16. Per germline, CDR1 SGHRS and CDR2 YFSETQ. The CDR3 spans 18 residues. The CDR3 nucleotides read TGCGCCAGCAGCTCCGGGTTGGGACAGGGCTCTTTTCGCACTGAAGCTTTCTTT. The encoded protein is CASSSGLGQGSFRTEAFF.

This chain links TRBV7-2 with TRBJ1-3, with D perhaps matching TRBD1 (6 bases). The CDR3 runs 17 residues. Per the germline V gene, CDR1 is SGHTA and CDR2 is FQGNSA. V lost 5 bases to trimming and J lost 0 bases, with 17 bases between them. CDR3 loop: CASSVTPTGHSGNTIYF. CDR3 sequence (DNA): TGTGCCAGCAGCGTCACCCCGACAGGACACTCTGGAAACACCATATATTTT.

The chain recombines TRBV6-5 with TRBJ2-7; perhaps TRBD2 as D (6 bases). Per the germline V gene, CDR1 is MNHEY and CDR2 is SVGAGI. Between the trimmed V and J ends, which lost 6 bases and 3 bases, there was a span of 12 bases. This CDR3 contains 13 residues. In DNA, the CDR3 is TGTGCCAGCAGGAAGGGGCGGGACTACGAGCAGTACTTC. It codes for CASRKGRDYEQYF.

The chain has TRBV10-3 and TRBJ1-2; D is uncertain. The V end lost 8 bases, the J end lost 3 bases, and 7 bases lay between the germline ends. The CDR3 is made up of 11 amino acids. Germline CDR1 ENHRY, CDR2 SYGVKD. CDR3 residues: CAIGEDYGYTF. The DNA of the CDR3 is TGTGCCATCGGGGAGGACTATGGCTACACCTTC.

The V gene is TRBV3-1 (or the pseudogene TRBV3-2), the J gene TRBJ1-1; 9 bases are shared with TRBD1. This CDR3 comprises 16 residues. After removal of 3 bases from V and 3 bases from J, the junction contained 8 bases not matched to a gene. CDR1 and CDR2 from the germline V gene are LGHDT and YNNKEL (reference sequence). The CDR3 DNA is TGTGCCAGCAGCCATGCCTCGACAGGGGGATACACTGAAGCTTTCTTT. Protein sequence: CASSHASTGGYTEAFF.

This chain uses TRBV10-1 with TRBJ2-1, with a possible D match to TRBD1 (5 bases). The V end was cut by 8 bases, the J end by 10 bases, with 12 bases between. Germline loops: CDR1 WNHNN, CDR2 SYGVQD (reference sequence). This CDR3 contains 11 residues. The CDR3 protein is CASGAFSEQFF. For the CDR3, the DNA is TGCGCCAGCGGGGCCTTCTCGGAGCAGTTCTTC.